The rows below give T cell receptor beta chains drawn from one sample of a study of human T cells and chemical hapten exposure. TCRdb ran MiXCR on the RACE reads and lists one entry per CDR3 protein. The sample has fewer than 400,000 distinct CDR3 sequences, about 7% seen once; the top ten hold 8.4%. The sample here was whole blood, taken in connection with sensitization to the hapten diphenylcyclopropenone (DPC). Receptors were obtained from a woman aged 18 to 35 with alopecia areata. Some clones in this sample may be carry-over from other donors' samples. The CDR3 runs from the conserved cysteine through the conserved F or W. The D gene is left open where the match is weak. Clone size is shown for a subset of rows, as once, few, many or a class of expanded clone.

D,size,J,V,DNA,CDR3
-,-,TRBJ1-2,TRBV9,TGTGCCAGCAGCGCATATCAAGGGCCAGGCTATGGCTACACCTTC,CASSAYQGPGYGYTF
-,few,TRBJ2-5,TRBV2,TGTGCCAGCACCAGGGACATAGAAGAGACCCAGTACTTC,CASTRDIEETQYF
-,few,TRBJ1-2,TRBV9,TGTGCCAGCAGCGTGACCGATTGGACACCTCATTATGGCTACACCTTC,CASSVTDWTPHYGYTF
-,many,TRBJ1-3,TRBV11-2,TGTGCCAGCAGCTCCCTAGCAGGAGACTCTGGAAACACCATATATTTT,CASSSLAGDSGNTIYF
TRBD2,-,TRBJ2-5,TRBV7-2,TGTGCCAGCAGCTCAAGTTCGACTAGCGGGGAGGCCCAGTACTTC,CASSSSSTSGEAQYF
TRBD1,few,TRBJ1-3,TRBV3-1,TGTGCCAGCAGCCAAGATAGGGGAACAGGGGGCTTCCCTGGAAACACCATATATTTT,CASSQDRGTGGFPGNTIYF
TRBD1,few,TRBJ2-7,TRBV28,TGTGCCAGCAGTCCCCACCCCGGGACAGGGGGCTATACTTCGCCCTACGAGCAGTACTTC,CASSPHPGTGGYTSPYEQYF
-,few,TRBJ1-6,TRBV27,TGTGCCAGCAGTTTAGGGGGGATCTATAATTCACCCCTCCACTTT,CASSLGGIYNSPLHF
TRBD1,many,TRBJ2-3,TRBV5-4,TGTGCCAGCAGCCTATGGACAGGGGGAGGCACAGATACGCAGTATTTT,CASSLWTGGGTDTQYF
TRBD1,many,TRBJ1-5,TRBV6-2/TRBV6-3,TGTGCCAGCAGGGGGACAGGGAGCAATCAGCCCCAGCATTTT,CASRGTGSNQPQHF
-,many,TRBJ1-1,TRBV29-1,TGCAGCGTTCCTTTACCGGGCTTACCGATGAACACTGAAGCTTTCTTT,CSVPLPGLPMNTEAFF
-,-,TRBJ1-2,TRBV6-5,TGTGCCAGCAGAAACCCCGTAGGGAACTATGGCTACACCTTC,CASRNPVGNYGYTF
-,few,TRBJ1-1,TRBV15,TGTGCCACCAGCAGCCAACTGAACACTGAAGCTTTCTTT,CATSSQLNTEAFF
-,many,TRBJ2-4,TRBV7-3,TGTGCCAGCAGCCTCCCCCAGGTAGCCAAAAACATTCAGTACTTC,CASSLPQVAKNIQYF
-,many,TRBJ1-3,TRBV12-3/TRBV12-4,TGTGCCAGCAGTTTTTTTTTTCCGCCAGGGAGGAACACCATATATTTT,CASSFFFPPGRNTIYF
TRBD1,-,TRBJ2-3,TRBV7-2,TGTGCCAGCAGCGGACAGGACGCAGATACGCAGTATTTT,CASSGQDADTQYF
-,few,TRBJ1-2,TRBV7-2,TGTGCCAGCAGTCCTACTCCGGGCCGCAACTATGGCTACACCTTC,CASSPTPGRNYGYTF
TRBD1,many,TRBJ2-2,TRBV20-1,TGCAGTGCTACAGAGACAGGGGCGAGCACCGGGGAGCTGTTTTTT,CSATETGASTGELFF